The 15 T cell receptor beta chains below all came from one sample that was sequenced in a study of regulatory T cells in long-lasting Graves disease. Noted time point: newly diagnosed GD, antithyroid drugs for less than 3 months. RNA from PBMCs was the source of the TCR library. Researchers made TCR beta libraries by using iRepertoire HTBI primers and running Arm-PCR on CDR3 regions. TCRdb independently ran MiXCR on the multiplex PCR reads; one entry per CDR3 protein. The sample lists hundreds of thousands of distinct CDR3 sequences, around 17% occurring once. This same sample was also taken into another study, of T cells in Graves' hyperthyroidism and ophthalmopathy.

Material: peripheral blood mononuclear cells (PBMCs), obtained at new diagnosis, from a patient treated with antithyroid drugs. Receptors originate from a woman younger than 45 with Graves disease.

This clonotype came up a few times. V gene TRBV29-1 combines with J gene TRBJ2-1; no firm D call. There are 16 residues in the CDR3. In germline, CDR1 is SQVTM, CDR2 ANQGSEA. The ends were cut back, 7 bases at V and 1 base at J, with 20 bases in the middle. CDR3 sequence reads: CSAPLTQQDSYNEQFF. CDR3 coding DNA: TGCAGCGCGCCTCTCACGCAGCAAGATTCCTACAATGAGCAGTTCTTC.

This clonotype has ten or more counts. The genes are TRBV6-5 and TRBJ2-7; tentatively, D is TRBD2 (5 bases). Per the germline V gene, CDR1 is MNHEY and CDR2 is SVGAGI. The CDR3 consists of 14 residues. Trimming left V 4 bases short and J 5 bases short, with 15 bases between. In DNA, the CDR3 is TGTGCCAGCAGTTTAACCGGGGATATCAACGAGCAGTACTTC. Translation gives CASSLTGDINEQYF.

This clonotype was seen at least ten times. This chain connects TRBV5-1 to TRBJ2-1; D call uncertain. CDR3 length: 14 residues. Trimming removed 1 base from V and 6 bases from J, with 11 bases in between. The germline CDR1 and CDR2 sequences are SGHRS and YFSETQ. CDR3 sequence: CASSLFLEGNEQFF. The DNA of the CDR3 is TGCGCCAGCAGCTTGTTTTTAGAAGGCAATGAGCAGTTCTTC.

The chain employs TRBV6-1 and TRBJ2-1; D may be TRBD2 (5 bases). Trimming left V 10 bases short and J 6 bases short, with 28 bases between. CDR3 length: 17 amino acids. The germline V gene has CDR1 MNHNS and CDR2 SASEGT. The CDR3 DNA sequence: TGTGCCATACGGGAAGCATACGACACCCAACCGGGCAATGAGCAGTTCTTC. Translating gives CAIREAYDTQPGNEQFF.

This clonotype was seen at least ten times. The gene calls are TRBV28 and TRBJ2-5, with a possible D match to TRBD2 (5 bases). The CDR3 has 14 amino acids. The germline CDR1 and CDR2 sequences are MDHEN and SYDVKM. V was pared by 2 bases and J by 2 bases, with 9 bases between. The CDR3 protein is CASSLAPGQETQYF. The CDR3, as DNA: TGTGCCAGCAGTTTAGCCCCGGGGCAAGAGACCCAGTACTTC.

This clonotype has more than one count but fewer than ten. The chain carries TRBV4-2 and TRBJ1-2; D call uncertain. V lost 1 base, J lost 3 bases, and 9 bases lay in between. CDR3 length: 14 amino acids. CDR1 and CDR2 from the germline V gene are LGHNA and YNFKEQ. The DNA for the CDR3 is TGTGCCAGCAGCCAAGCCAGCCGGGACTATGGCTACACCTTC. Its translation is CASSQASRDYGYTF.

This clonotype appeared a few times. The chain links TRBV2 to TRBJ1-5; D call uncertain. The V end lost 6 bases, the J end lost 2 bases, and 11 bases lay between the germline ends. This CDR3 has 14 amino acids. CDR1 and CDR2 (germline): SNHLY, FYNNEI. DNA of the CDR3: TGTGCCAGCAGGCAGGATTCTGGCAATCAGCCCCAGCATTTT. Amino acid sequence: CASRQDSGNQPQHF.

This clonotype was detected a few times. V gene TRBV6-1 combines with J gene TRBJ2-1; D call uncertain. Trimming removed 7 bases from V and 7 bases from J, with 17 bases in between. The CDR3 loop spans 14 amino acids. CDR1 and CDR2 from the germline V gene are MNHNS and SASEGT. CDR3 in DNA: TGTGCCAGCATGGCGGAGATCTCGAAAAATGAGCAGTTCTTC. It encodes CASMAEISKNEQFF.

This clonotype turned up a few times. CDR3 amino acids: CASSFRAAAINTGELFF. CDR3 DNA: TGTGCCAGCAGCTTTAGGGCAGCGGCTATAAACACCGGGGAGCTGTTTTTT. This chain links TRBV11-3 with TRBJ2-2, with a weak D call TRBD2 (5 bases). Per the germline V gene, CDR1 is SGHNT and CDR2 is YENEEA. This CDR3 has 17 residues. V lost 3 bases and J 2 bases, leaving 16 bases between the germline ends.

This clonotype came up many times. The rearrangement joins TRBV12-3 or TRBV12-4 to TRBJ2-1, with 10 bases identical to TRBD2. The junction had 9 bases not matched to a gene; V was cut back by 5 bases and J by 2 bases. The CDR3 extends over 17 amino acids. The CDR3, as DNA: TGTGCCAGCAGTCCCCGGGGGCTAGCGGGAGCCTACAATGAGCAGTTCTTC. It specifies CASSPRGLAGAYNEQFF.

Comment on this clonotype: A read error may be the cause here, since a much bigger clone is one base away. The genes are TRBV28 and TRBJ1-1; maybe TRBD1 (5 bases). Germline V gene lookup returns CDR1 MDHEN and CDR2 SYDVKM. The CDR3 covers 14 residues. Trimming took off 4 bases at V and 11 bases at J, with 20 bases between the two ends. CDR3 coding DNA: TGTGCCAGCAGTTCCGCGGGGCCAGCCCTGATGGCTTTCTTT. Translated: CASSSAGPALMAFF.

This clonotype was detected many times. The chain has TRBV2 and TRBJ2-1; D gene uncertain. CDR1 and CDR2 from the germline V gene are SNHLY and FYNNEI. The V and J ends lost 10 bases and 5 bases respectively, with 12 bases between them. CDR3 size: 12 residues. This CDR3 reads CAILLGHNEQFF. Here the CDR3 DNA reads TGTGCCATTCTCCTGGGCCACAATGAGCAGTTCTTC. Complete variable domain (other parts from reference TRBV2 and TRBJ2-1): EPEVTQTPSHQVTQMGQEVILRCVPISNHLYFYWYRQILGQKVEFLVSFYNNEISEKSEIFDDQFSVERPDGSNFTLKIRSTKLEDSAMYFCAILLGHNEQFFGPGTRLTVL.

The CDR3 loop reads CASSQGVGPNTGELFF. For the CDR3, the DNA is TGTGCCAGCAGCCAAGGTGTAGGGCCGAACACCGGGGAGCTGTTTTTT. This chain connects TRBV3-1 to TRBJ2-2; unclear D gene. The germline V and J ends were trimmed by 1 base and 0 bases, with 9 bases remaining between them. Germline CDR1 reads LGHDT; CDR2 reads YNNKEL (reference sequence). There are 16 residues in the CDR3.

The rearrangement uses TRBV12-5 and TRBJ2-7; TRBD2 agrees at 10 bases. The length of the CDR3 is 15 residues. Germline assignment: CDR1 LGHNT and CDR2 FRNRAP. Losses at the gene ends were 8 bases for V and 5 bases for J; bases not matched to a gene: 12. Here the CDR3 reads CASSTSGRAPNEQYF. The CDR3 DNA sequence: TGTGCTAGTTCCACCAGCGGGAGGGCCCCGAACGAGCAGTACTTC.

This clonotype was recorded a few times. V and J are TRBV20-1 and TRBJ2-5; tentatively, D is TRBD1 or TRBD2 (5 bases each). Trimming left V 4 bases short and J 1 base short, with 10 bases between. CDR1 and CDR2 (germline): DFQATT, SNEGSKA (reference sequence). The CDR3 loop spans 13 amino acids. CDR3 region: CSAMRDRQETQYF. CDR3 DNA sequence: TGCAGTGCTATGAGGGACCGCCAAGAGACCCAGTACTTC.